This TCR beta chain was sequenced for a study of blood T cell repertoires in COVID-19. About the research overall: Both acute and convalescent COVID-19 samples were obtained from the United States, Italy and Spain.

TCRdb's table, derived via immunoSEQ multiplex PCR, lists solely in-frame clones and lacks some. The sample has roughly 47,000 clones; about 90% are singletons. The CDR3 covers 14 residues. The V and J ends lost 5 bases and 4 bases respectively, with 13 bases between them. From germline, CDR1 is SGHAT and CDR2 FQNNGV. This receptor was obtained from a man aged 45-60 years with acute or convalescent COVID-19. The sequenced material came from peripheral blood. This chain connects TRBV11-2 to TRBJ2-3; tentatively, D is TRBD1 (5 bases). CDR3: CASSADSRPDTQYF. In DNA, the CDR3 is TGTGCCAGCAGCGCCGACAGCCGGCCAGATACGCAGTATTTT.